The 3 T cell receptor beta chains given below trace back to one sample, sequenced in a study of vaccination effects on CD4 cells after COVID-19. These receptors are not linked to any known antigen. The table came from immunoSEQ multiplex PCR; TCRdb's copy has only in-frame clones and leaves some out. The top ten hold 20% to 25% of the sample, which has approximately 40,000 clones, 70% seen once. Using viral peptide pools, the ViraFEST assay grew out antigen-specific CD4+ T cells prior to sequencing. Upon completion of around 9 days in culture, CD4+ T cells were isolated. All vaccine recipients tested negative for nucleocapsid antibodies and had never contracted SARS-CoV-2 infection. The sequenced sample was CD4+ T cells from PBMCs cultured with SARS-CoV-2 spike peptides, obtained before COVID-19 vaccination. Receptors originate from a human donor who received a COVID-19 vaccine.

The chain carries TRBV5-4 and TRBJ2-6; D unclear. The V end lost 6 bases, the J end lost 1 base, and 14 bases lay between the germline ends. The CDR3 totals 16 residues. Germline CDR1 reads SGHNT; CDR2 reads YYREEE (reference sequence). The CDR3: CASTPAYISGANVLTF. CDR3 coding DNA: TGTGCCAGCACCCCGGCGTACATTTCTGGGGCCAACGTCCTGACTTTC.

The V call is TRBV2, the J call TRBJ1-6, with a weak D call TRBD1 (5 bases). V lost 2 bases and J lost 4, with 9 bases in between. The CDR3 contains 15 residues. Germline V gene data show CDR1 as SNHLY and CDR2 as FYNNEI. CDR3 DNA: TGTGCCAGCAGTGAAAGGGGATTGTATAATTCACCCCTCCACTTT. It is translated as CASSERGLYNSPLHF.

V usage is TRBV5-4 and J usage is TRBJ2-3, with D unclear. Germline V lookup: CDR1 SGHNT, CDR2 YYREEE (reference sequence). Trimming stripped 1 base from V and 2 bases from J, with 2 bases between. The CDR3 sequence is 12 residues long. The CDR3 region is CASSLTTDTQYF. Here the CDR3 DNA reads TGTGCCAGCAGCTTGACCACAGATACGCAGTATTTT. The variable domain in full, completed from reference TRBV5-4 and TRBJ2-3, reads ETGVTQSPTHLIKTRGQQVTLRCSSQSGHNTVSWYQQALGQGPQFIFQYYREEENGRGNFPPRFSGLQFPNYSSELNVNALELDDSALYLCASSLTTDTQYFGPGTRLTVL.